This TCR beta chain appears in the sequencing data of a study of graft-versus-host responses after intestinal transplantation. About the study: Multivisceral, liver-intestinal, or isolated intestinal transplants were received by the recipients.

General study findings and limits: Within the allografts of patients who had graft-donor T cell macrochimerism, graft-versus-host to host-versus-graft clonal ratios were high. Early post-transplant declines in HvG were associated with peak levels of circulating GvH clones. In recipient marrow, GvH clones were found, and some appeared first in ileum or blood.

CFSE-labeled responder cells (approximately 200,000) were plated with approximately 200,000 irradiated, violet-dye-labeled stimulator cells. Only a few counts were recorded for this clone. The assay was immunoSEQ multiplex PCR, and TCRdb's table has in-frame clones only and misses some. The sample records fewer than 25,000 clones, around 47% being singletons. The starting material was alloreactive CD8+ T cells from a mixed lymphocyte reaction culture, obtained before transplantation. Subset of the sample: CFSE-low proliferating T cells sorted from approximately 6-day pre-transplant mixed lymphocyte reaction (GvH or HvG direction). The sequence derives from a human patient who was an organ donor for intestinal transplantation.

CDR3 sequence: CATSRGLAAQETQYF. DNA for the CDR3: TGTGCCACCAGCAGGGGACTAGCGGCCCAAGAGACCCAGTACTTC. V gene TRBV15 combines with J gene TRBJ2-5; 11 nucleotides agree with TRBD2. With V trimmed by 3 bases and J by 1 base, 1 base remained unmatched. The CDR3 runs to 15 residues. CDR1 LNHNV and CDR2 YYDKDF come from the germline V gene (reference sequence).